This is a list of T cell receptor beta chains from one sample in a study of OX40 agonist ivuxolimab in advanced cancers. Profiled with immunoSEQ multiplex PCR; TCRdb holds only in-frame clones, not every one. The table records approximately 90,000 clones, roughly 86% of them present only once. The material sequenced was CD4+ or CD8+ T cells sorted from blood, taken in a trial of the OX40 agonist ivuxolimab. Receptor source: an adult with an advanced solid tumor such as melanoma, head and neck, liver or kidney cancer. The CDR3 runs from the conserved cysteine through the conserved F or W. Each record gives: J gene, D gene, V gene, clone size, CDR3 DNA, CDR3 protein. D genes are given only for firm matches. The listing skips clone size in some rows; elsewhere it reads once, few, many or a size class.

TRBJ2-3 TRBD2 TRBV5-1 - TGCGCCAGCAGCTTGGGGGGGACTAGCGGACGCACAGATACGCAGTATTTT CASSLGGTSGRTDTQYF
TRBJ1-1 TRBD1 TRBV15 - TGTGCCACCAGCAGGACTACCGGGACAGGGAACACTGAAGCTTTCTTT CATSRTTGTGNTEAFF
TRBJ2-5 - TRBV5-6 - TGTGCCAGCAGCTTGTACAGTGTCGAGACCCAGTACTTC CASSLYSVETQYF
TRBJ1-2 TRBD1 TRBV15 - TGTGCCACCAGCAGAGATCAGGGGGCCTATGGCTACACCTTC CATSRDQGAYGYTF
TRBJ1-1 TRBD1 TRBV27 - TGTGCCAGCAGTTTTCTTAGGCGGGACAGCGAAGCTTTCTTT CASSFLRRDSEAFF
TRBJ1-1 - TRBV28 - TGTGCCAGCAGGACAGCCGACATGAACACTGAAGCTTTCTTT CASRTADMNTEAFF
TRBJ1-5 - TRBV30 - TGTGCCTGGAGTGAGGTCAGCCAAAATCAGCCCCAGCATTTT CAWSEVSQNQPQHF
TRBJ1-3 - TRBV28 - TGTGCCAGCAGTTGGGCGGCGTCTGGAAACACCATATATTTT CASSWAASGNTIYF
TRBJ1-2 - TRBV19 - TGTGCCAGTAGTATAGACGGAGATAACTATGGCTACACCTTC CASSIDGDNYGYTF
TRBJ2-2 TRBD1 TRBV28 once TGTGCCAGCAGTTTAGGGGACAGGGGAGGCACCGGGGAGCTGTTTTTT CASSLGDRGGTGELFF
TRBJ1-6 TRBD1 TRBV9 - TGTGCCAGCAGCGTAGAAGGGACAGGGGGTAATTCACCCCTCCACTTT CASSVEGTGGNSPLHF
TRBJ2-7 TRBD2 TRBV6-6 - TGTGCCAGCAGAAAACTAGCGGGGTACGAGCAGTACTTC CASRKLAGYEQYF